This T cell receptor (beta chain) was observed in a study of cytomegalovirus exposure and HLA in healthy donors. The PCR contained 60 Vbeta and 13 Jbeta primers. Clones were sequenced by immunoSEQ multiplex PCR, and TCRdb holds only the in-frame ones, with some missing. There are over 150,000 clones in the sample; 80% occur only once, and about 2.2% lies in the top ten. Overall study findings and caveats: Cytomegalovirus status was reportedly diagnosed by the classifier with high specificity and sensitivity. Previously analyzed data showed that most TCR beta V segments were productive at a frequency of about 87% or about 30%.

This clone turned up a few times. The antigen remains unidentified. The CDR3 is 17 residues long. V lost 6 bases to trimming and J lost 5 bases, with 24 bases between them. The J gene is TRBJ2-4, the V gene TRBV5-3; weak D call: TRBD1 (5 bases). TRBV5-3 is classed as an ORF, of uncertain function. The sample consisted of PBMCs. The source is a male donor in good health and CMV-seronegative. The CDR3 sequence is CARKICVAGNLENIQYF. CDR3 nucleotide sequence: TGTGCCAGAAAGATTTGTGTGGCAGGGAATTTAGAAAACATTCAGTACTTC.